This TCR beta chain was sequenced during a study of shared clonotypes between healthy human individuals (dated by TCRdb to 2020 to 2021). Regarding the research as a whole: The cohort comprised a couple of women and a few men aged 18 to 49 years. To estimate repertoire size and how much clonotype sharing occurs between individuals, the study deeply sequenced the blood TCR repertoires of several healthy adults. Per donor, leukapheresis produced somewhere between about 0.94 and 9.5 billion PBMCs. For each donor, CD4 naive and CD4 memory were each run on three plates, CD8 naive on two plates, and CD8 memory on one plate. To increase sequencing depth and limit assay-specific biases, TCR repertoire library preparation and sequencing were carried out by different laboratories using diverse techniques.

Using the deep immunoSEQ assay, TCR CDR3 regions were amplified from genomic DNA by multiplex PCR. Extracted genomic DNA from each cell subset was distributed evenly across all wells of several immunoSEQ 96-well plates, and each plate was treated as a replicate. For sorted subsets, approximately 190 ng of genomic DNA, equivalent to 30,000 or so T cell genomes, went into each replicate PCR. Purified libraries were measured with a Qubit 3.0 fluorometer, size-checked on a Bioanalyzer 2100, and measured again with the KAPA Library Quantification kit. Every immunoSEQ 96-well plate was sequenced on a separate single-read 150-cycle Illumina NextSeq 550 flow cell. As for the authors' bioinformatics: Because only junctional sequences without quality scores were contained in the immunoSEQ output, filtering matching that applied to full-length reads could not be performed. Sequences were annotated with PyIR, a Python wrapper for IgBLAST v1.9, using IMGT germline references to assign V/J genes and CDR3. Reads with weak V/J assignments (E-value above 1e-6), missing CDR3, stop codons, out-of-frame junctions, or ambiguous translated residues were removed. V3J clonotypes were defined by identical inferred V gene, J gene, and CDR3 amino acid sequence. The percentage overlap between two repertoires was calculated by dividing the number of shared unique clonotypes by the size of the smaller repertoire. Three approaches were used to assess repertoire richness: RTK rarefaction, the Chao1 estimator, and Recon v2.1 estimates of unobserved clonotypes. For all TCRbeta clonotypes obtained by the gDNA method from a few donors, generation probabilities were computed with OLGA. This immuneACCESS table, as held by TCRdb, lists in-frame sequences with V and J called but not all clones. Of the missing ones, under half trace to an unresolved V gene in checked studies; the others have no known cause. D and trimming come from the DNA, and the V and J calls and clone size come from that table. For this sample the table gives hundreds of thousands of clones, of which about 74% were detected only once. The ten largest make up 1.5% to 2% of the sample.

What the research found in general, with its limitations: Naive subsets generally had larger estimated clonotype richness than memory subsets. Pairwise subsampling indicated that sequencing depth was expected to affect the degree of clonotype sharing among donors. Clonotypes shared by all four sorted-subset donors showed higher generation probabilities than non-shared clonotypes. The genetic and exposure-history diversity represented was limited by the small number of donors. Rarefaction of sorted-subset datasets indicated incomplete sequencing despite the large sequencing depth. Sharing across a handful of donors was observed for about 5% of naive CD4, over 3% of naive CD8, 2.3% of memory CD4, and around 0.4% of memory CD8 clonotypes. Sampling was restricted to blood, and TCR repertoires in tissue are likely to differ from TCR repertoires in blood.

The CDR3 covers 17 residues, taking in both the cysteine and the phenylalanine. Kept here is only the CDR3 DNA, which spans 51 bases and is read in frame from base 1. Looking up the germline V gene (reference sequence) yields CDR1 LNHNV and CDR2 YYDKDF. The germline V end is reduced by 1 base and the J end by 3 bases; junction bases left unmatched: 9. Regarding this clone: The specificity of this receptor is unknown. Per-base qualities were not stored, and no clone one base away is much larger.

Healthy HIV-negative adults with no recently reported acute infections or vaccinations were included as donors. All donors were Caucasian adults living in Nashville, Tennessee, USA. CD4+ T cells were enriched through magnetic negative selection, after which naive cells were positively selected on CD45RA and the remaining negative fraction served as the memory subset. After blood collection by leukapheresis, PBMCs were isolated using Ficoll-Histopaque density gradient centrifugation and then cryopreserved in the vapor phase of liquid nitrogen. Purity and quantity of every magnetically sorted T cell population were checked by analytical flow cytometry. Each sorted fraction had its genomic DNA isolated and then quantified by UV absorbance on a Nanodrop 2000c.

This TCR derives from a woman in her 30s in good health. The V and J segments used are TRBV15 and TRBJ1-2; 9 middle bases align to TRBD1. Sequencing was performed on memory CD4+ T cells sorted from blood. The cell subset or site label, as the study defines it: CD45RA-negative fraction. This receptor carries the CDR3 CATSRAGTGLWDYGYTF. The nucleotide sequence is given as TGTGCCACCAGCAGAGCCGGGACAGGGCTATGGGACTATGGCTACACCTTC.